The T cell receptor (beta chain) described here comes from a study of T cells in Graves' hyperthyroidism and ophthalmopathy. General study points: Most expanded thyroid clonotypes above 0.001 also appeared in blood.

RNA transcripts yielded amplified TCR beta CDR3 regions. Primed by the HTBI set, a first-round RT-PCR was run on the TCR CDR3. TCRdb called the multiplex PCR reads again in MiXCR, with one record for every CDR3 protein. Among 350,000 or so distinct CDR3 sequences listed, approximately 17% were seen once. There are 13 residues in the CDR3. The germline V and J ends were trimmed by 3 bases and 3 bases, with 6 bases remaining between them. This clonotype was detected many times. The antigen remains undetermined. The hyperthyroidism was newly diagnosed and had lasted under 2 months; the patients were aged 18 to 65. Exclusion of patients followed from uncontrolled infection, other autoimmune disease, pregnancy or lactation. Orbital computed tomography, thyroid ultrasound, serum thyroxine and TRAb, and clinical symptoms together informed the diagnoses.

This receptor was taken from a woman under 40 with Graves' hyperthyroidism that later progressed to Graves' ophthalmopathy. Sequenced: blood. The chain employs TRBV12-3 or TRBV12-4 and TRBJ1-5; D remains ambiguous. The CDR3 sequence is CASSFGNNQPQHF. The CDR3 bases are TGTGCCAGCAGTTTCGGAAACAATCAGCCCCAGCATTTT.